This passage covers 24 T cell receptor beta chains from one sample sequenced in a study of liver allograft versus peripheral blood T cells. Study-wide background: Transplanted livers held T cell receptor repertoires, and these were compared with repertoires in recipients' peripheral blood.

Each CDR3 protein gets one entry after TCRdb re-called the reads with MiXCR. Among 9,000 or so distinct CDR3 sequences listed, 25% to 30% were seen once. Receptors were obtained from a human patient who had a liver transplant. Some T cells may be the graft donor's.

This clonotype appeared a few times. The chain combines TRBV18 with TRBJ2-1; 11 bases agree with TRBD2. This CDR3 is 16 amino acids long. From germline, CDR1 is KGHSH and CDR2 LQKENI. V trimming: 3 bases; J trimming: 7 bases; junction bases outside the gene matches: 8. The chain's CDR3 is CASSPFLAGGDNEQFF. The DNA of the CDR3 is TGTGCCAGCTCACCGTTCCTAGCGGGAGGTGATAATGAGCAGTTCTTC. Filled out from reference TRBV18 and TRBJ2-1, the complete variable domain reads NAGVMQNPRHLVRRRGQEARLRCSPMKGHSHVYWYRQLPEEGLKFMVYLQKENIIDESGMPKERFSAEFPKEGPSILRIQQVVRGDSAAYFCASSPFLAGGDNEQFFGPGTRLTVL.

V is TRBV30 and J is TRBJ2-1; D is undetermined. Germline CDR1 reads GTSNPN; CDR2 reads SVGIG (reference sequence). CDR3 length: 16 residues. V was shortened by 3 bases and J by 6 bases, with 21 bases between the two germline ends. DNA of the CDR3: TGTGCCTGGAGACCTCGCCGCAGTCTTCTTTTCAATGAGCAGTTCTTC. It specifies CAWRPRRSLLFNEQFF.

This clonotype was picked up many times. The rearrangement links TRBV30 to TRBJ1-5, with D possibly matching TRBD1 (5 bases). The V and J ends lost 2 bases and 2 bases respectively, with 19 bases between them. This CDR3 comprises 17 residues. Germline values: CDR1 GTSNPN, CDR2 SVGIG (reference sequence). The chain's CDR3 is CAWSFGTSVLGNQPQHF. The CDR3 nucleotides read TGTGCCTGGAGTTTTGGGACCTCTGTTTTGGGCAATCAGCCCCAGCATTTT.

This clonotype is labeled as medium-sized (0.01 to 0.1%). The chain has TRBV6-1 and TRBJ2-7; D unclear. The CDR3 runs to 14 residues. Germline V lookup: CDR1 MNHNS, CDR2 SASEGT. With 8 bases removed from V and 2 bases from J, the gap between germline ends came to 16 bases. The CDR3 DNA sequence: TGTGCCAGCGGTAGGGCAGAGGCAACCTACGAGCAGTACTTC. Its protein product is CASGRAEATYEQYF.

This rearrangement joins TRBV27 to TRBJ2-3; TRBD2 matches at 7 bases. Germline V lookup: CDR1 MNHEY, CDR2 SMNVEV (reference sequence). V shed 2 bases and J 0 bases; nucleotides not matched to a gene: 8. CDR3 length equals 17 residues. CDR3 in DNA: TGTGCCAGCAGTTTAAGGGCCAGCGGGACTAGCACAGATACGCAGTATTTT. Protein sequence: CASSLRASGTSTDTQYF.

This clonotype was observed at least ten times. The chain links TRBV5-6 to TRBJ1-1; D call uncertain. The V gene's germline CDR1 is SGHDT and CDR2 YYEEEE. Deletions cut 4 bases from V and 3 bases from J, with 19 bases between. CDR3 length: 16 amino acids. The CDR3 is CASSLPPAGKHTEAFF. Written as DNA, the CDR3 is TGTGCCAGCAGCCTGCCCCCGGCGGGGAAGCACACTGAAGCTTTCTTT.

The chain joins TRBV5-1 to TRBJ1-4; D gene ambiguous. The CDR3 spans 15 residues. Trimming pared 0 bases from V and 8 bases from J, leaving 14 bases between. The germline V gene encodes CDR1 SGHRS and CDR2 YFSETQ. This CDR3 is CASSLDWGLDEKLFF. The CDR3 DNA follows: TGCGCCAGCAGCTTGGATTGGGGATTGGACGAAAAACTGTTTTTT.

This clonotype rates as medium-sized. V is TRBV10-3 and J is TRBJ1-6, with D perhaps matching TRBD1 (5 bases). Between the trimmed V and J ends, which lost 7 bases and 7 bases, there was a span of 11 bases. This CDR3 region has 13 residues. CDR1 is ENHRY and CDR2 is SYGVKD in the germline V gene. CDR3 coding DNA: TGTGCCATCACCCCCGGGGACAATTCACCCCTCCACTTT. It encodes CAITPGDNSPLHF.

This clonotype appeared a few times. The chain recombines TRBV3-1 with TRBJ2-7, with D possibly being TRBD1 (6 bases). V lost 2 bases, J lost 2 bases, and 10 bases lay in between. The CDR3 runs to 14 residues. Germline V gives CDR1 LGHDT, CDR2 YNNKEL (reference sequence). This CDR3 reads CASSQFRDTYEQYF. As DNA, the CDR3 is TGTGCCAGCAGCCAATTTCGGGACACCTACGAGCAGTACTTC.

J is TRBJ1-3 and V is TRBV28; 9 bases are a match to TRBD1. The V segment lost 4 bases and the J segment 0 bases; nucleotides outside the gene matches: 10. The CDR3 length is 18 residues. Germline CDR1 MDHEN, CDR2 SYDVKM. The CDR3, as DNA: TGTGCCAGCAGTTCCGGGACAGGGCTACTTTCCTCTGGAAACACCATATATTTT. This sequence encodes CASSSGTGLLSSGNTIYF.

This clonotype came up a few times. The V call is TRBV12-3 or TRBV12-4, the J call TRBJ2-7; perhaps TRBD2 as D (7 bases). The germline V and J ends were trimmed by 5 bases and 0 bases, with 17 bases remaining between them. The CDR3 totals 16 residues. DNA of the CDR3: TGTGCCAGCAGTCCAGGGGCGGGGGCGATCTCCTACGAGCAGTACTTC. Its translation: CASSPGAGAISYEQYF.

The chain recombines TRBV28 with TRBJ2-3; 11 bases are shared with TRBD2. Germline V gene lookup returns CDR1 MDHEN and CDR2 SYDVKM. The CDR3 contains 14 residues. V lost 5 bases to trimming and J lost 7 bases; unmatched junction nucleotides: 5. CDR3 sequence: CASSDTSGGHTQYF. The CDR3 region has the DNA TGTGCCAGCAGTGATACTAGCGGGGGTCATACGCAGTATTTT.

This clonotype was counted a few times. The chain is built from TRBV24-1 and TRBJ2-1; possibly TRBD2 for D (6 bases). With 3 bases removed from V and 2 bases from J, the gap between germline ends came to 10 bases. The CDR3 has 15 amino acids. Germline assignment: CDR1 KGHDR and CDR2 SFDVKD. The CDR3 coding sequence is TGTGCCACCAGTGATAGGGGAGGCCCCTACAATGAGCAGTTCTTC. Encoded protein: CATSDRGGPYNEQFF.

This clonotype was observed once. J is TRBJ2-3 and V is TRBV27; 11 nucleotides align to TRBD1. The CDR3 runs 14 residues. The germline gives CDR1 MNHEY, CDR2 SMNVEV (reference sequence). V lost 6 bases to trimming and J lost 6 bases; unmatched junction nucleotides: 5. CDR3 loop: CASRADRGRDTQYF. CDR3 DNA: TGTGCCAGCAGAGCGGACAGGGGGCGGGATACGCAGTATTTT.

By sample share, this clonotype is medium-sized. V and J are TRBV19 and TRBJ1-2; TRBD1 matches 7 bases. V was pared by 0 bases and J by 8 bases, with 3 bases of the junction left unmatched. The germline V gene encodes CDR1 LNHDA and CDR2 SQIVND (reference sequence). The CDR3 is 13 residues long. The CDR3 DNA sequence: TGTGCCAGTAGTATAGAACAGGGGAACGGCTACACCTTC. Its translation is CASSIEQGNGYTF.

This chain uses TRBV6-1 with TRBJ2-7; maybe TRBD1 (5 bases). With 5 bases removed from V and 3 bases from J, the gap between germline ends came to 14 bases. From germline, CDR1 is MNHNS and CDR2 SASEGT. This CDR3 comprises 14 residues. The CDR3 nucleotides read TGTGCCAGCAGTTTCCGGACACTACTCTACGAGCAGTACTTC. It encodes CASSFRTLLYEQYF.

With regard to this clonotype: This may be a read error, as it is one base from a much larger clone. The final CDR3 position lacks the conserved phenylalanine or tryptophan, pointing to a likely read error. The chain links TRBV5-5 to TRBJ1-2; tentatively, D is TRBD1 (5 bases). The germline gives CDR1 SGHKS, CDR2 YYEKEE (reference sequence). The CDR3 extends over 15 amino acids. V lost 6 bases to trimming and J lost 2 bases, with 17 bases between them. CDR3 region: CASTLESTANYGYTV. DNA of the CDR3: TGTGCCAGCACCCTTGAATCGACAGCCAACTATGGCTACACCGTC.

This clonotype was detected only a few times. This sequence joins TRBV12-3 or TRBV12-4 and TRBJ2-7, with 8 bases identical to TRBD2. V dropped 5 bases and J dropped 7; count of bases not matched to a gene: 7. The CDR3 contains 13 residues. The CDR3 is CASSPKSSGEQYF. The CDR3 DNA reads TGTGCCAGCAGTCCGAAATCTAGCGGGGAGCAGTACTTC.

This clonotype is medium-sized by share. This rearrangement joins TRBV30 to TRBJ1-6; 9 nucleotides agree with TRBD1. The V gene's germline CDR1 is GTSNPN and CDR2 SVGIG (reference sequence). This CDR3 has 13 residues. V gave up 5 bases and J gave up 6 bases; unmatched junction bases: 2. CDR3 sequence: CAWVTGGNSPLHF. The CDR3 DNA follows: TGTGCCTGGGTGACAGGGGGTAATTCACCCCTCCACTTT.

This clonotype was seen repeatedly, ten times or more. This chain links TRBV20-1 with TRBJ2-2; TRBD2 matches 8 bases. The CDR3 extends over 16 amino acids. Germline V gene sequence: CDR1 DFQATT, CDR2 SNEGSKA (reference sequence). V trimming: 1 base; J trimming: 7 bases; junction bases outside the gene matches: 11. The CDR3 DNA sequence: TGCAGTGCTAGAGGTTTCCGGGAGGGCCGGGACGGGGAGCTGTTTTTT. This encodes CSARGFREGRDGELFF.

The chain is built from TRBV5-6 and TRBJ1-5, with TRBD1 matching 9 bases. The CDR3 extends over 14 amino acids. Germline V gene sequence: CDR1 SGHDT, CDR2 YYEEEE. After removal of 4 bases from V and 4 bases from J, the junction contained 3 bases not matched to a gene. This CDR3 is CASSKQGANQPQHF. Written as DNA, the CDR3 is TGTGCCAGCAGCAAACAGGGGGCTAATCAGCCCCAGCATTTT.

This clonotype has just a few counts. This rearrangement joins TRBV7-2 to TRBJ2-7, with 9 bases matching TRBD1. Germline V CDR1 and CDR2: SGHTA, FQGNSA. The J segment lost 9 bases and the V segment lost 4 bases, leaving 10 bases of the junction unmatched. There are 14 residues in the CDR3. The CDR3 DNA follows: TGTGCCAGCAGCTCCCGGGACAGGGAGACCCCGCAGTACTTC. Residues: CASSSRDRETPQYF.

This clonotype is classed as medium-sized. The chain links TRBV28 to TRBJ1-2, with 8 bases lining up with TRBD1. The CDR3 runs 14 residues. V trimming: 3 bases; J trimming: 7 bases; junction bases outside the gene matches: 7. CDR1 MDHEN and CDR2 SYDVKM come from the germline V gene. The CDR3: CASSFPGGAFGYTF. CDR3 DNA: TGTGCCAGCAGTTTTCCAGGGGGCGCGTTTGGCTACACCTTC.

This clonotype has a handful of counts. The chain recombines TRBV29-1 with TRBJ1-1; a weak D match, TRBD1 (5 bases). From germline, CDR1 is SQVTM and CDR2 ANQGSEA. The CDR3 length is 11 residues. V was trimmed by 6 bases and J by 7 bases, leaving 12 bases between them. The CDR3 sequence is CSVVGEVEAFF. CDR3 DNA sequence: TGCAGCGTGGTGGGGGAGGTTGAAGCTTTCTTT.